The rows below give T cell receptor beta chains drawn from one sample of a study of T cell responses to AZD1222 COVID-19 vaccine. The protocol was immunoSEQ multiplex PCR, while the TCRdb copy is restricted to in-frame clones and leaves out a portion. The sample has roughly 270,000 clones, around 93% seen once. Sequencing was performed on peripheral blood, taken 28 days after the second AZD1222 dose. These receptors were collected from an adult who received the AZD1222 COVID-19 vaccine. The CDR3 runs from the conserved cysteine through the conserved F or W. A D gene is named only where the DNA matches it firmly. For some rows the clone size is stated as once, few or many, or as a class when expanded; others skip it.

CDR3: CASRGGVNQPQHF
DNA: TGTGCCAGCAGGGGCGGGGTCAATCAGCCCCAGCATTTT
size: once
V: TRBV3-1/TRBV3-2
D: -
J: TRBJ1-5

CDR3: CASSFQGRETQYF
DNA: TGTGCCAGCAGTTTCCAGGGGCGGGAGACCCAGTACTTC
size: -
V: TRBV12-3/TRBV12-4
D: -
J: TRBJ2-5

CDR3: CASSLYGGATNEKLFF
DNA: TGCGCCAGCAGCTTGTACGGGGGCGCAACTAATGAAAAACTGTTTTTT
size: once
V: TRBV5-1
D: -
J: TRBJ1-4

CDR3: CASSLSLAGWDEQFF
DNA: TGTGCCAGCAGCTTGTCACTAGCGGGATGGGATGAGCAGTTCTTC
size: -
V: TRBV5-4
D: TRBD2
J: TRBJ2-1

CDR3: CASSPPVGLGNTEAFF
DNA: TGTGCCAGCAGCCCTCCTGTTGGATTAGGGAACACTGAAGCTTTCTTT
size: -
V: TRBV14
D: -
J: TRBJ1-1

CDR3: CASSDRRNTIYF
DNA: TGTGCCAGCAGCGACAGAAGAAACACCATATATTTT
size: -
V: TRBV9
D: -
J: TRBJ1-3

CDR3: CASSLGLGDRGLYYEQYF
DNA: TGTGCCAGCAGCTTAGGCCTTGGCGACAGGGGGCTTTACTACGAGCAGTACTTC
size: -
V: TRBV13
D: TRBD1
J: TRBJ2-7

CDR3: CATSRLSGTDTQYF
DNA: TGTGCCACCAGCAGATTAAGCGGGACAGATACGCAGTATTTT
size: -
V: TRBV15
D: -
J: TRBJ2-3

CDR3: CASHRDRGDEQYF
DNA: TGTGCCAGTCACCGGGACAGGGGCGACGAGCAGTACTTC
size: -
V: TRBV18
D: TRBD1
J: TRBJ2-7

CDR3: CASSRDSPSGANVLTF
DNA: TGTGCCAGCAGCAGAGACAGCCCCTCTGGGGCCAACGTCCTGACTTTC
size: -
V: TRBV3-1/TRBV3-2
D: -
J: TRBJ2-6

CDR3: CASRRIGLEAFF
DNA: TGTGCCAGTAGAAGGATCGGCCTGGAGGCTTTCTTT
size: -
V: TRBV19
D: -
J: TRBJ1-1

CDR3: CATSRAGRTENQPQHF
DNA: TGTGCCACCAGCAGAGCAGGGAGGACGGAAAATCAGCCCCAGCATTTT
size: -
V: TRBV15
D: -
J: TRBJ1-5

CDR3: CASSSAGGTSGKYF
DNA: TGTGCCAGCAGCTCAGCTGGGGGGACTAGCGGGAAGTACTTC
size: -
V: TRBV5-4
D: TRBD2
J: TRBJ2-5

CDR3: CASSVGGGPLDTQYF
DNA: TGTGCCAGCAGCGTAGGTGGCGGGCCTTTAGATACGCAGTATTTT
size: few
V: TRBV9
D: -
J: TRBJ2-3

CDR3: CASSLEGSTEAFF
DNA: TGTGCCAGCAGCTTGGAAGGGAGCACTGAAGCTTTCTTT
size: -
V: TRBV5-4
D: -
J: TRBJ1-1

CDR3: CASSLLAGGSYEQYF
DNA: TGTGCCAGCAGCTTGTTAGCGGGAGGGTCCTACGAGCAGTACTTC
size: -
V: TRBV5-5
D: TRBD2
J: TRBJ2-7

CDR3: CASSPTGEAQYF
DNA: TGCGCCAGCAGCCCGACAGGGGAAGCCCAGTACTTC
size: -
V: TRBV4-1
D: TRBD1
J: TRBJ2-5

CDR3: CSVLQLAGGDNEQFF
DNA: TGCAGCGTTCTCCAACTAGCGGGAGGCGACAATGAGCAGTTCTTC
size: once
V: TRBV29-1
D: TRBD2
J: TRBJ2-1

CDR3: CASSIIGRPSGNTIYF
DNA: TGTGCCAGTAGTATCATAGGACGTCCCTCTGGAAACACCATATATTTT
size: -
V: TRBV19
D: -
J: TRBJ1-3

CDR3: CASSAGPLNTDTQYF
DNA: TGTGCCAGCAGCGCAGGGCCCCTGAACACAGATACGCAGTATTTT
size: few
V: TRBV7-3
D: -
J: TRBJ2-3

CDR3: CASSEGTDTQYF
DNA: TGTGCCAGCAGTGAAGGCACAGATACGCAGTATTTT
size: -
V: TRBV2
D: -
J: TRBJ2-3

CDR3: CASSSTGTHTTDTQYF
DNA: TGTGCCAGCAGCTCCACCGGGACCCACACCACAGATACGCAGTATTTT
size: -
V: TRBV7-8
D: -
J: TRBJ2-3